The 13 T cell receptor beta chains given below trace back to one sample, sequenced in a study of blood T cell repertoires in COVID-19. Data came from immunoSEQ multiplex PCR; TCRdb stores just in-frame clones and leaves some out. The sample includes about 300,000 clones, 85% to 90% seen only once; the top ten take about 1.7%. Specimen: peripheral blood. These receptors all come from a woman aged 30 to 39 with COVID-19, enrolled during active disease.

The chain links TRBV3-1 (or the pseudogene TRBV3-2) to TRBJ1-5, with D maybe TRBD1 (6 bases). The CDR3 spans 14 residues. V gave up 1 base and J gave up 4 bases, with 8 bases separating them. Germline V gene lookup returns CDR1 LGHDT and CDR2 YNNKEL (reference sequence). The CDR3 spells CASSQGTANQPQHF. CDR3 nucleotides: TGTGCCAGCAGCCAAGGGACAGCTAATCAGCCCCAGCATTTT.

V gene TRBV18 combines with J gene TRBJ1-5; maybe TRBD1 (6 bases). CDR3 length: 13 residues. The V gene lost 3 bases and the J gene lost 6 bases, with 9 bases spanning the gap. Germline loops: CDR1 KGHSH, CDR2 LQKENI. CDR3 sequence (DNA): TGTGCCAGCTCACCGGGGACATCTCAGCCCCAGCATTTT. Translated: CASSPGTSQPQHF.

There are a few counts of this clone. This chain uses TRBV2 with TRBJ1-6; 7 nucleotides align to TRBD1. The CDR3 contains 15 residues. The germline V gene encodes CDR1 SNHLY and CDR2 FYNNEI. With 1 base clipped from V and 9 bases from J, the junction kept 6 bases outside the gene matches. CDR3 amino acids: CASSEEQGKRSPLHF. Written as DNA, the CDR3 is TGTGCCAGCAGTGAAGAACAGGGGAAACGTTCACCCCTCCACTTT.

This sequence joins TRBV19 and TRBJ1-5; 7 bases fit TRBD1. Germline values: CDR1 LNHDA, CDR2 SQIVND (reference sequence). Trimming cost V 7 bases and J 4 bases; bases outside gene matches: 10. The CDR3 covers 15 residues. The DNA for the CDR3 is TGTGCCAGTATCCCGGACAGGAAGATGAATCAGCCCCAGCATTTT. It yields the protein CASIPDRKMNQPQHF.

CDR3 sequence (DNA): TGTGCCAGCTCTCAACCGGGACAGTATCGTCAGCCCCAGCATTTT. Translated, it gives CASSQPGQYRQPQHF. The J gene is TRBJ1-5, the V gene TRBV19; 7 bases fit TRBD1. V dropped 9 bases and J dropped 6; count of bases not matched to a gene: 14. CDR1 is LNHDA and CDR2 is SQIVND in the germline V gene (reference sequence). There are 15 residues in the CDR3.

The genes are TRBV5-1 and TRBJ2-7; 9 bases map to TRBD1. Unmatched junction bases numbered 5, after V lost 4 bases and J lost 3 bases. The CDR3 covers 14 residues. The germline gives CDR1 SGHRS, CDR2 YFSETQ. The CDR3 DNA follows: TGCGCCAGCAGCGACAGGGGGGGATTCTACGAGCAGTACTTC. It translates to CASSDRGGFYEQYF.

V usage is TRBV6-1 and J usage is TRBJ1-4; D gene uncertain. V shed 2 bases and J shed 0 bases, with 4 bases lying between them. Germline V gene lookup returns CDR1 MNHNS and CDR2 SASEGT. The CDR3 is 14 residues long. The CDR3 region is CASSEPSTNEKLFF. The DNA of the CDR3 is TGTGCCAGCAGTGAACCATCAACTAATGAAAAACTGTTTTTT.

This chain links TRBV28 with TRBJ1-5; 8 nucleotides agree with TRBD1. Per the germline V gene, CDR1 is MDHEN and CDR2 is SYDVKM. This CDR3 contains 17 residues. J lost 4 bases, V lost 2 bases, and 10 bases had no gene match. CDR3 DNA: TGTGCCAGCAGTTTAGTTGGTCGGACAGGGCGGAATCAGCCCCAGCATTTT. Translating gives CASSLVGRTGRNQPQHF.

This chain joins TRBV12-3 or TRBV12-4 and TRBJ1-5; D is unclear. V lost 2 bases to trimming and J lost 4 bases, with 6 bases between them. The CDR3 runs 13 residues. In DNA, the CDR3 is TGTGCCAGCAGTTTACTACGTAATCAGCCCCAGCATTTT. Its translation: CASSLLRNQPQHF.

This chain links TRBV11-2 with TRBJ2-7; D is uncertain. Germline loops: CDR1 SGHAT, CDR2 FQNNGV. The V end lost 2 bases, the J end lost 0 bases, and 14 bases lay between the germline ends. The CDR3 sequence is 16 residues long. In DNA, the CDR3 is TGTGCCAGCAGCTTAACCCCTACCGCATTCTCCTACGAGCAGTACTTC. Its protein is CASSLTPTAFSYEQYF. Variable domain in full (rest from reference TRBV11-2 and TRBJ2-7): EAGVAQSPRYKIIEKRQSVAFWCNPISGHATLYWYQQILGQGPKLLIQFQNNGVVDDSQLPKDRFSAERLKGVDSTLKIQPAKLEDSAVYLCASSLTPTAFSYEQYFGPGTRLTVT.

This clone has a single count. The rearrangement links TRBV2 to TRBJ2-2; D remains unclear. Germline assignment: CDR1 SNHLY and CDR2 FYNNEI. CDR3 size: 13 residues. The ends were cut back, 0 bases at V and 4 bases at J, with 3 bases in the middle. CDR3 DNA sequence: TGTGCCAGCAGTGAAGCGCGCACCGGGGAGCTGTTTTTT. Protein sequence: CASSEARTGELFF.

The J gene is TRBJ1-5, the V gene TRBV5-6; 7 bases align to TRBD1. Germline CDR1 is SGHDT and CDR2 is YYEEEE. The CDR3 has 16 amino acids. With 4 bases clipped from V and 3 bases from J, the junction kept 10 bases outside the gene matches. CDR3 sequence (DNA): TGTGCCAGCAGCACCGGGACAGCTAGTTACAATCAGCCCCAGCATTTT. It codes for CASSTGTASYNQPQHF.

The chain is built from TRBV19 and TRBJ1-3; 9 nucleotides match TRBD1. CDR3 length: 16 amino acids. The V segment lost 4 bases and the J segment 3 bases; nucleotides outside the gene matches: 7. Germline loops: CDR1 LNHDA, CDR2 SQIVND (reference sequence). CDR3 residues: CASSSGDRDFGNTIYF. DNA for the CDR3: TGTGCCAGTAGTAGTGGGGACAGGGACTTTGGAAACACCATATATTTT.